This T cell receptor (beta chain) is from a study of cytomegalovirus exposure and HLA in healthy donors. Points from the study as a whole: Immune exposure was documented only through CMV serostatus.

Turning to this clone: Its matching antigen is unknown.

This CDR3 is 14 amino acids long. Germline CDR1 and CDR2: SEHNR and FQNEAQ (reference sequence). Trimming removed 6 bases from V and 4 bases from J, with 13 bases in between. The PCR ran on 60 Vbeta and 13 Jbeta primers. Clones were sequenced by immunoSEQ multiplex PCR, and TCRdb holds only the in-frame ones, with some missing. The top ten hold about 2.4% of the sample, which has about 140,000 clones, around 80% seen once. Sequenced sample: PBMCs. The rearrangement joins TRBV7-9 to TRBJ1-5; D unclear. The receptor's source is a man aged 50-60 years in good health and CMV-seronegative. DNA for the CDR3: TGTGCCAGCAGTCCCGGAGGTCCTAATCAGCCCCAGCATTTT. Translating it yields CASSPGGPNQPQHF.